One sample yielded the 24 T cell receptor beta chains listed below, sequenced in a study of CD8 T cells in ankylosing spondylitis. TCRdb reprocessed the 5' RACE reads with MiXCR, giving one entry per CDR3 protein. The sample lists about 210,000 distinct CDR3 sequences, approximately 8.4% seen once, with roughly 5% in the top ten. Sample: blood, either unsorted or a sorted T cell fraction (not recorded which). The source of these receptors is a female donor with ankylosing spondylitis or in good health (not recorded which).

This clonotype came up many times. The rearrangement links TRBV20-1 to TRBJ2-2, with TRBD1 matching over 9 bases. Trimming removed 0 bases from V and 4 bases from J; junction bases left unmatched: 3. The CDR3 totals 15 residues. Germline assignment: CDR1 DFQATT and CDR2 SNEGSKA (reference sequence). CDR3 loop: CSARDRTGVTGELFF. The CDR3 region has the DNA TGCAGTGCTAGAGATCGGACAGGGGTCACCGGGGAGCTGTTTTTT.

This clonotype was recorded at least ten times. The rearrangement uses TRBV12-3 or TRBV12-4 and TRBJ2-7, with D perhaps given as TRBD1 or TRBD2 (5 bases each). The V end was cut by 6 bases, the J end by 6 bases, with 18 bases between. The CDR3 totals 14 residues. In DNA form, the CDR3 reads TGTGCCAGCAGCCTCGGGACCCAAGGGATCGAGCAGTACTTC. Protein: CASSLGTQGIEQYF.

This clonotype was counted many times. The chain carries TRBV5-5 and TRBJ2-5; weak D call: TRBD1 (6 bases). Between the trimmed V and J ends, which lost 0 bases and 3 bases, there was a span of 9 bases. Looked up from germline, CDR1 is SGHKS and CDR2 is YYEKEE (reference sequence). This CDR3 has 14 residues. The CDR3 here is CASSLVQGEETQYF. In DNA form, the CDR3 reads TGTGCCAGCAGCTTGGTACAGGGCGAAGAGACCCAGTACTTC.

The chain joins TRBV7-2 to TRBJ1-6; possibly TRBD1 for D (5 bases). Trimming took off 8 bases at V and 5 bases at J, with 16 bases between the two ends. Germline V gives CDR1 SGHTA, CDR2 FQGNSA. The CDR3 is 15 residues long. CDR3 bases: TGTGCCAGCTCGCGCCGGGGACGGGATAATTCACCCCTCCACTTT. This codes for CASSRRGRDNSPLHF.

This clonotype appeared many times. This sequence joins TRBV29-1 and TRBJ1-3, with unresolved D. Germline loops: CDR1 SQVTM, CDR2 ANQGSEA. Trimming removed 4 bases at V and 0 bases at J, with 1 base between. CDR3 length: 11 residues. In nucleotides, the CDR3 is TGCAGCGTTGGCTCTGGAAACACCATATATTTT. Its protein product is CSVGSGNTIYF.

This clonotype was recorded many times. The rearrangement joins TRBV6-5 to TRBJ2-7, with no clear D. V lost 1 base, J lost 9 bases, and 19 bases lay in between. The CDR3 length is 15 residues. From germline, CDR1 is MNHEY and CDR2 SVGAGI. In DNA, the CDR3 is TGTGCCAGCAGTTACTTTGCTACAGAAGCCTTGACGCAGTACTTC. Amino acids: CASSYFATEALTQYF.

This clonotype was seen a few times. The chain links TRBV7-9 to TRBJ2-1; 13 bases map to TRBD2. The germline gives CDR1 SEHNR, CDR2 FQNEAQ (reference sequence). Trimming cost V 5 bases and J 8 bases; bases outside gene matches: 6. The CDR3 runs to 15 residues. The CDR3 nucleotides read TGTGCCAGCAGCAAACTAGCGGGAGGGCGCGATGAGCAGTTCTTC. It yields the protein CASSKLAGGRDEQFF.

This clonotype was picked up many times. This rearrangement joins TRBV20-1 to TRBJ1-1; D might be TRBD1 (5 bases). The CDR3 covers 13 residues. The V and J ends lost 2 bases and 4 bases respectively, with 11 bases between them. Germline assignment: CDR1 DFQATT and CDR2 SNEGSKA (reference sequence). The CDR3 DNA reads as TGCAGTGCTAGACGGCGGGGACGCACTGAAGCTTTCTTT. It codes for CSARRRGRTEAFF.

Ten or more counts support this clonotype. The rearrangement links TRBV6-2 or TRBV6-3 to TRBJ2-2; 11 nucleotides agree with TRBD2. This CDR3 comprises 17 residues. Germline trimming cut 7 bases from V and 0 bases from J; bases unmatched to any gene: 7. Per germline, CDR1 MNHEY and CDR2 SVGEGT. CDR3 in amino acids: CASTTGTSGTNTGELFF. The CDR3 DNA reads as TGTGCCAGCACCACCGGGACTAGCGGAACGAACACCGGGGAGCTGTTTTTT.

This clonotype was seen ten or more times. The chain links TRBV3-1 to TRBJ2-2; D may correspond to TRBD1 or TRBD2 (5 bases each). The CDR3 contains 14 residues. Trimming cost V 10 bases and J 0 bases, with 12 bases left between them. Germline V CDR1 and CDR2: LGHDT, YNNKEL (reference sequence). CDR3 region: CATRRGPNTGELFF. CDR3 nucleotide sequence: TGTGCCACCCGAAGGGGACCGAACACCGGGGAGCTGTTTTTT.

This clonotype was counted only a few times. The chain uses TRBV7-7 and TRBJ2-3; 8 nucleotides match TRBD2. V trimming: 3 bases; J trimming: 5 bases; junction bases outside the gene matches: 1. Germline CDR1 SSHAT, CDR2 FNYEAQ (reference sequence). The CDR3 length is 13 residues. The CDR3 sequence is CASSLLAGDTQYF. The DNA of the CDR3 is TGTGCCAGCAGCTTGCTAGCGGGAGATACGCAGTATTTT.

The chain joins TRBV4-2 to TRBJ2-5, with TRBD2 as a possible D gene (6 bases). Deletions cut 1 base from V and 6 bases from J, with 12 bases between. The germline V gene has CDR1 LGHNA and CDR2 YNFKEQ. The CDR3 consists of 14 residues. This CDR3 is CASSQGGETKTQYF. In nucleotides, the CDR3 is TGTGCCAGCAGCCAAGGCGGGGAGACAAAGACCCAGTACTTC.

In its sample, this clonotype was seen many times. The rearrangement joins TRBV9 to TRBJ1-1; D gene uncertain. Germline assignment: CDR1 SGDLS and CDR2 YYNGEE. The CDR3 is 14 residues long. Trimming removed 0 bases at V and 8 bases at J, with 14 bases between. The CDR3 loop reads CASSVDPRASEAFF. The CDR3 DNA is TGTGCCAGCAGCGTAGACCCTCGAGCATCCGAAGCTTTCTTT.

This clonotype was counted ten times or more. The chain employs TRBV10-3 and TRBJ2-3, with 9 positions matching TRBD2. CDR3 length: 16 amino acids. In germline, CDR1 is ENHRY, CDR2 SYGVKD. With 10 bases clipped from V and 4 bases from J, the junction kept 15 bases outside the gene matches. The CDR3 sequence is CATHGGSGSVSDTQYF. In nucleotides, the CDR3 is TGTGCCACCCACGGCGGTAGCGGGAGTGTATCAGATACGCAGTATTTT.

This clonotype was counted many times. The chain combines TRBV12-3 or TRBV12-4 with TRBJ2-2; D call uncertain. V lost 5 bases to trimming and J lost 5 bases, with 12 bases between them. This CDR3 contains 14 residues. The CDR3 sequence: CASSTERLTGELFF. The DNA of the CDR3 is TGTGCCAGCAGTACAGAGCGTTTAACCGGGGAGCTGTTTTTT.

This clonotype appeared many times. The chain has TRBV2 and TRBJ2-3, with D unresolved. Germline V gives CDR1 SNHLY, CDR2 FYNNEI. V was shortened by 8 bases and J by 0 bases, with 15 bases between the two germline ends. CDR3 size: 15 residues. The DNA of the CDR3 is TGTGCCAGCCGGGTTGTGGCCTCTAGCACAGATACGCAGTATTTT. It translates to CASRVVASSTDTQYF.

This clonotype was counted at least ten times. The chain joins TRBV27 to TRBJ2-6; D unclear. CDR3 length: 14 residues. Germline-derived CDR1 and CDR2 are MNHEY and SMNVEV (reference sequence). V dropped 5 bases and J dropped 1 base, with 6 bases sitting between them. The CDR3 DNA is TGTGCCAGCAGTCCTTCATCTGGGGCCAACGTCCTGACTTTC. Residues: CASSPSSGANVLTF.

This clonotype was recorded many times. The chain uses TRBV7-9 and TRBJ2-1; 10 bases are shared with TRBD2. Trimming took 5 bases from V and 6 from J; bases not matched to a gene: 13. Germline CDR1 and CDR2: SEHNR and FQNEAQ (reference sequence). The CDR3 loop spans 17 amino acids. Here the CDR3 DNA reads TGTGCCAGCAGCGTGAGCAGCCTAGCGGGAGATAGCAATGAGCAGTTCTTC. This sequence encodes CASSVSSLAGDSNEQFF.

The table lists this clonotype with many counts. V usage is TRBV12-3 or TRBV12-4 and J usage is TRBJ2-2; the D is unclear. The CDR3 runs 19 residues. Deletions cut 3 bases from V and 3 bases from J, with 23 bases between. In DNA form, the CDR3 reads TGTGCCAGCAGTTTCCAACCACTGCGGTTGGTTAGGGACACCGGGGAGCTGTTTTTT. Encoded protein: CASSFQPLRLVRDTGELFF.

This clonotype was found many times. This chain joins TRBV20-1 and TRBJ2-7, with 9 nucleotides matching TRBD2. The trim removed 2 bases at V and 4 bases at J, leaving 9 bases unmatched. This CDR3 contains 15 residues. Germline V lookup: CDR1 DFQATT, CDR2 SNEGSKA (reference sequence). The CDR3 region has the DNA TGCAGTGCTAGAATTAGCGGGAGTTCAGCTTACGAGCAGTACTTC. Translated: CSARISGSSAYEQYF.

This clonotype was counted ten times or more. The rearrangement joins TRBV29-1 to TRBJ2-1; 7 bases agree with TRBD1. The junction had 1 base not matched to a gene; V was cut back by 3 bases and J by 2 bases. The CDR3 loop spans 13 amino acids. In germline, CDR1 is SQVTM, CDR2 ANQGSEA. CDR3 residues: CSVDGTAYNEQFF. The CDR3 nucleotides read TGCAGCGTTGACGGGACAGCCTACAATGAGCAGTTCTTC.

The table lists this clonotype with a few counts. The chain employs TRBV27 and TRBJ1-6; no firm D call. Trimming cost V 10 bases and J 5 bases, with 18 bases left between them. The length of the CDR3 is 15 residues. Germline V gene data show CDR1 as MNHEY and CDR2 as SMNVEV (reference sequence). CDR3 bases: TGTGCCACCCGGAGGGAGCGTTTGAATAATTCACCCCTCCACTTT. Protein sequence: CATRRERLNNSPLHF.

This clonotype was counted between two and nine times. CDR3 coding DNA: TGCGCCAGCAGCCGTGGGGGGGTGGGGGCTGAAGCTTTCTTT. This gives the protein CASSRGGVGAEAFF. The V call is TRBV4-3, the J call TRBJ1-1, with D perhaps matching TRBD1 (5 bases). The V gene lost 4 bases and the J gene lost 6 bases, with 15 bases spanning the gap. Germline V gene sequence: CDR1 LGHNA, CDR2 YSLEER. This CDR3 spans 14 amino acids.

This clonotype came up many times. J is TRBJ2-1 and V is TRBV5-1; 12 nucleotides align to TRBD2. The CDR3 loop spans 15 amino acids. V lost 5 bases and J lost 6; bases outside the gene matches: 6. Germline assignment: CDR1 SGHRS and CDR2 YFSETQ. CDR3 sequence: CASSPRLAGANEQFF. The CDR3 DNA reads as TGCGCCAGCAGTCCGCGACTAGCGGGAGCCAATGAGCAGTTCTTC.